This T cell receptor (beta chain) was captured in a study of cytomegalovirus exposure and HLA in healthy donors (dated by TCRdb to about 2017). About the investigation overall: According to an earlier analysis of around 600 of the donors, some 180 million T cells yielded 117 million unique TCR beta sequences and approximately 300 Gb of sequence data. About five DR-DQ haplotypes were handled as single units for association and clustering, since linkage in the cohort was strong. A separate validation cohort of about 110 different subjects was used in addition to the approximately 610-subject first cohort. Genome-wide SNP genotypes for about three fifths of the roughly 670 donors were used in a later genetic analysis, which treated that subset as a discovery cohort. The T cell repertoires of about 700 subjects were profiled by immunosequencing and related to cytomegalovirus serostatus. To predict cytomegalovirus infection status, the study brought together high-throughput TCR immunosequencing, statistical association of individual TCRs with disease status, and machine learning. HLA typing covered class I and class II loci at four-digit resolution. A later analysis re-analyzed previously published TCR beta repertoires from 650 to 800 donors and added high-resolution HLA genotyping to study TCR occurrence patterns. Among the roughly 410 genotyped donors, under 90% belonged to the genetic ancestry cluster associated with self-reported Caucasian donors. An early release covering about 600 HLA-typed donors comprised roughly 300 gigabases of sequencing data and 65 million to 100 million unique TCR sequences. The aim of the study was to test whether cataloging public T cell receptors could identify signatures of past pathogen exposure. Every repertoire in the discovery cohort had been generated on one and the same sequencing platform. An earlier analysis of approximately 500 of the donors applied high-throughput TCR beta sequencing to assess whether each TCR beta V gene segment acted as functional or pseudogenic. On average, around 240,000 unique TCR beta nucleotide sequences were sequenced per donor among about 400 genotyped donors of the cohort, with roughly 18% of those sequences being non-productive. Typing coverage varied by locus: roughly 629-630 donors for A, B, C, DRB1 and DQB1; about 520 for DQA1; around 610 for DPA1; roughly 450 for DPB1. Rather than using new phenotypic data, the later analysis identified candidate immune exposures from TCR beta sequences and from how often those sequences occurred across donors. Donor age, sex, ethnicity and CMV serostatus were collected together with the repertoire data.

This clone was observed once. No cognate antigen has been identified for it. Base qualities were left out, and no much larger clone turns up one base away. Libraries were built with the immunoSEQ multiplex PCR assay. The multiplex PCR relied on a mix of 60 forward primers for TCR Vbeta segments and 13 reverse primers for TCR Jbeta segments. The CDR3 region of rearranged TCR beta genes was amplified from genomic DNA by a multiplex PCR assay. On the Illumina HiSeq System, the amplified TCR beta libraries were sequenced as 87-base-pair reads. Concerning the study's data processing: A later analysis counted about 82 million unique TCR beta chains across the 666 repertoires, and 10 million to 12 million of these chains were shared by at least two donors. Raw reads were error-corrected and collapsed into unique sequences by a nearest-neighbor algorithm in which closely related sequences were merged to remove PCR and sequencing errors. Alignment of CDR3 sequences to IMGT reference sequences was used to assign V, D and J gene segments. For a sequence to be retained, a match of at least six nucleotides was required to both a V gene segment and a J gene segment. A rearrangement was called productive if the CDR3 had no stop codons and remained in frame with V and J, and every other rearrangement was called non-productive. Following IMGT convention, CDR3 was defined as the stretch from the second conserved V-encoded cysteine to the conserved J-encoded phenylalanine. The earlier analysis of 587 of the donors excluded sequences that lacked an unambiguous match to a single V gene segment. In an earlier analysis of approximately 610 of the donors, V segments were called functional above 56.7% productive rearrangements and were called segregating when the between-donor standard deviation exceeded 5%. A statistical classification framework was built to diagnose cytomegalovirus status from the catalog of TCR beta chain sequences. In a later analysis, TCR nucleotide sequences were compared against IMGT/GENE-DB human TR gene sequences so that V and J genes could be assigned. In a later analysis, CDR3 sequences and most-parsimonious VDJ recombination scenarios were assigned using the TCRdist pipeline. A later analysis defined each TCR beta chain by its CDR3 amino acid sequence plus V-gene family, and excluded reads lacking a unique V-gene family. In a later analysis, around 650 highly shared, low-generation-probability nucleotide sequences were removed to address suspected cross-contamination and a sequencing artifact. For each public chain, a later analysis derived a clonal expansion index from normalized ranks of inferred template counts within each repertoire. Generation probabilities in a later analysis came from a VDJ recombination model fitted to out-of-frame rearrangements, and those results were checked against IGoR. In a later analysis, TCR-TCR, TCR-HLA and TCR-CMV co-occurrence was scored with hypergeometric tests, and a repertoire-size bias correction was applied to TCR pairs. In a later analysis, false discovery rates were estimated by permuting HLA or CMV assignments 20 times. In a later analysis, co-occurring TCRs were grouped using DBSCAN, with TCRdist sequence similarity added in when clustering inside HLA-allele-positive subsets. For co-occurrence clustering, repertoires with fewer than 30,000 or more than 120,000 public chains were excluded, along with four or five repertoires with anomalous nucleotide sharing. In TCRdb, the immuneACCESS table is reduced to in-frame sequences with V and J assigned. These tables do not hold every clone; where another copy was compared, an unresolved V gene accounts for under half, and the others remain unexplained. The V and J calls and clone size are taken from that table; D and trimming were inferred from the DNA. In this sample the table shows under 75,000 clones, 75% to 90% of which occur a single time. Of the sample, approximately 1.9% falls within the top ten clones.

The cohort was made up of 500 to 800 healthy bone marrow donors. At the time of sampling, all cohort members were nominally healthy, though unrecorded immune exposures were likely present. The donor was CMV seronegative and belonged to the group of around 400 seronegative cohort members. A peripheral blood sample was provided by each donor, and peripheral blood mononuclear cells were used for TCR beta sequencing. The Qiagen DNeasy Blood Extraction Kit was used to extract genomic DNA from the blood cell samples. What the research found in general, with its limitations: A further reported finding was that TCR beta sequences accurately predicted the HLA-A and HLA-B alleles for most subjects in the first cohort. A group of highly shared sequence variants was considered likely to be a technical artifact of the sequencing pipeline. A later analysis found that most CMV-associated TCR beta chains appeared HLA-restricted, with HLA associations seemingly driven largely by CMV exposure. In both the original and validation cohorts, the classifier was reported to diagnose cytomegalovirus status with high specificity and sensitivity. According to a later analysis, parvovirus B19, influenza, CMV and Epstein-Barr virus appeared linked to several top co-occurrence clusters. The only immune exposure information available for the cohort was CMV serostatus. The presence/absence analyses assumed that sequencing depth was roughly uniform across donors, and that assumption may not be true. Because the 87-base-pair reads could not distinguish some IMGT-functional V segments, including TRBV6-2 and TRBV6-3, those segments were excluded. A later analysis found that TCR association rates varied across HLA loci, with DRB1 alleles showing the most associated TCRs and HLA-C alleles the fewest. Across donors, most TCR sequences were observed very rarely, whereas some public TCRs were present in many individuals. Broadly in line with IMGT annotations, most TCR beta V segments showed up in productive rearrangements about 87% or about 30% of the time in an earlier analysis of approximately 600 of the donors. The study gave a list of around 170 TCR beta chains associated with cytomegalovirus. Linkage disequilibrium might explain the correlated functional status among segregating V segments, but an unknown experimental factor could not be ruled out. In a later analysis, 16,951 TCR beta sequences were associated with specific HLA alleles at a false discovery rate of 0.05. According to the authors, the approach could potentially be generalized to other disease states and immunological phenotypes. V-gene and J-gene trimming of TCR beta chains was associated with a missense DCLRE1C variant in a later genetic analysis, and the association was replicated in an independent cohort. A later genetic analysis reported fewer N-insertions in productive TCRs among donors in an Asian-associated ancestry cluster than the 666-donor mean. Only TCR beta chains were sequenced in this cohort, and the absence of alpha or paired-chain data limited detectable features. Roughly 15 rarely observed V segments, including chromosome 9 orphons, were excluded from the earlier analysis of about 500 of the donors because counts were too low. When HLA alleles, especially DR and DQ, strongly co-occurred, TCR associations were difficult to assign to individual alleles. In vitro tests confirmed that a few of the cytomegalovirus-associated TCR beta chains recognize cytomegalovirus antigens. Because HLA typing was missing for some donors at each locus, association tests included only the typed subset. A later analysis found that HLA-associated TCR beta chains were more clonally expanded and had lower generation probabilities than equally common non-associated chains.

V and J are truncated by 3 bases and 2 bases respectively, leaving an intervening sequence of 24 bases. The CDR3 numbers 18 residues from cysteine through phenylalanine. The DNA shown is the 54-base CDR3, in frame from base 1. Reading the germline V gene gives CDR1 SGHDT and CDR2 YYEEEE. The V gene is TRBV5-6 and the J gene is TRBJ2-7; matching of 5 bases hints at TRBD1 as the D gene. The origin of this receptor is a woman aged 25 to 39 in good health and CMV-seronegative. What was sequenced was PBMCs. This receptor carries the CDR3 CASSSALHHWGLTYEQYF. Read as DNA, the sequence is TGTGCCAGCAGCTCCGCTCTCCACCATTGGGGCTTAACCTACGAGCAGTACTTC.